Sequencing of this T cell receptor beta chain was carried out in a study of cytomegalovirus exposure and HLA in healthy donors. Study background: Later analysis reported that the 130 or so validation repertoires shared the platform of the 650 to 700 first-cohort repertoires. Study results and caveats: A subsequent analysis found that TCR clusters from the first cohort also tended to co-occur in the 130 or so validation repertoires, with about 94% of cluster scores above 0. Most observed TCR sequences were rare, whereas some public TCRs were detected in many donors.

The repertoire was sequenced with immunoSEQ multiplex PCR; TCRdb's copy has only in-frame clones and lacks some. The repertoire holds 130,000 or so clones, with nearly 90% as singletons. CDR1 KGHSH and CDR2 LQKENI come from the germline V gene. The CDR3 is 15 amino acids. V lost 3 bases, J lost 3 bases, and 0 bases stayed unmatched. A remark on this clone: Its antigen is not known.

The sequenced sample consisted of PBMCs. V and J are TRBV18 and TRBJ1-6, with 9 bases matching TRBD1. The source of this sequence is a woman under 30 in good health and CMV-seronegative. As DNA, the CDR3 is TGTGCCAGCTCACCGGACAGGGGCTATAATTCACCCCTCCACTTT. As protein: CASSPDRGYNSPLHF.